The entry that follows covers one T cell receptor beta chain sequence. Its antigen is not known. This entry comes from a study of shared clonotypes between healthy human individuals. Study information: Each donor had three CD4 naive, three CD4 memory, two CD8 naive and one CD8 memory plate.

Deep-level assay runs were performed. A roughly 200 ng quantity of DNA, 30,000 to 35,000 T cell genomes, went into the sorted-subset replicate PCRs. The data were produced by immunoSEQ multiplex PCR, yet TCRdb's version contains in-frame clones alone and is incomplete. Of some 2,000,000 clones listed, roughly 95% are singletons. CD45RO-negative cells were positively selected for CCR7, leaving out terminally differentiated effector memory CD45RA+ cells. General study findings and limits: Rarefaction curves obtained for sorted subsets showed sequencing incomplete despite large depth.

The V gene's germline CDR1 is MNHEY and CDR2 SMNVEV (reference sequence). The CDR3 loop spans 11 amino acids. Trimming cost V 8 bases and J 5 bases, with 9 bases left between them. This sequence joins TRBV27 and TRBJ2-5; D is tentatively TRBD1 or TRBD2 (5 bases each). The TCR was taken from a man between 18 and 35 years old in good health. Sequenced material: naive CD8+ T cells sorted from blood. The CDR3: CASGWGETQYF. The CDR3 DNA sequence: TGTGCCAGCGGTTGGGGGGAGACCCAGTACTTC.